This record covers a single T cell receptor (beta chain). Every bit of the isolated RNA underwent reverse transcription, so sequencing read expressed TCRB transcripts. Profiling relied on immunoSEQ multiplex PCR, and the TCRdb table lists in-frame clones only, not all of them. The table records about 360,000 clones, about 12% of them present only once. Based on CD45RO/CCR7/CD25/CD127/CD95/CD27, CD4+ regulatory, stem cell-like memory, naive and central memory cells were sorted. Each sorted population was over 95% pure. Germline lookup yields CDR1 MNHEY and CDR2 SMNVEV (reference sequence). Trimming left V 5 bases short and J 8 bases short, with 12 bases between. This CDR3 region has 13 residues. The data stem from a study of beta chain features in type 1 diabetes.

The gene calls are TRBV27 and TRBJ1-4, with D unclear. Specimen: naive CD4+ T cells from blood. The clonotype comes from a man aged 18-30 years in good health. The CDR3: CASSSTGIEKLFF. CDR3 sequence (DNA): TGTGCCAGCAGTAGCACCGGGATAGAAAAACTGTTTTTT.